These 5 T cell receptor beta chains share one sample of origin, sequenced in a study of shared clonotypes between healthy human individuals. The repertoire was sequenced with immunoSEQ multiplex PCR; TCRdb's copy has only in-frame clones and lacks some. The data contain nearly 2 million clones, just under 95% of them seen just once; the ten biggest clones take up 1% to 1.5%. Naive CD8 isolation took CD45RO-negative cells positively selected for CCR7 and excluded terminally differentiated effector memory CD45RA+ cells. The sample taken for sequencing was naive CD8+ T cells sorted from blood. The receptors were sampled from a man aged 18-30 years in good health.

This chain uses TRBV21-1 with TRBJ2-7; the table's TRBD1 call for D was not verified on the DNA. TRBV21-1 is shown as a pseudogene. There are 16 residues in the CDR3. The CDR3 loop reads CASSKGKSRVIYEQYF. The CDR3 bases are TGTGCCAGCAGCAAAGGTAAGAGCAGGGTTATCTACGAGCAGTACTTC.

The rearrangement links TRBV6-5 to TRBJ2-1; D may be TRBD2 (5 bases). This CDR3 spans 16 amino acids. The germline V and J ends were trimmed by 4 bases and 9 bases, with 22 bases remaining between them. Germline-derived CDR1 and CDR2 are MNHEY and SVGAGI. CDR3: CASSSLGSTGEPEQFF. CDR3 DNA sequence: TGTGCCAGCAGTTCCTTAGGGAGCACTGGCGAGCCTGAGCAGTTCTTC.

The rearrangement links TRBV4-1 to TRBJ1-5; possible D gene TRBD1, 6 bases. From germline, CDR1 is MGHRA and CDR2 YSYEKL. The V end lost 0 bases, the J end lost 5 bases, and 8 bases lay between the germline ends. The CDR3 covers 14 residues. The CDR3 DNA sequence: TGCGCCAGCAGCCAAGAGGACAGATATCAGCCCCAGCATTTT. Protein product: CASSQEDRYQPQHF.

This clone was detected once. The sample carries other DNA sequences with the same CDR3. CDR3 in DNA: TGCGCCAGCAGCTTGGAGGGACAGGGAAGCGAGCAGTACTTC. Translating it yields CASSLEGQGSEQYF. The V gene is TRBV5-1, the J gene TRBJ2-7, with 9 bases matching TRBD1. V lost 0 bases, J lost 6 bases, and 4 bases stayed unmatched. CDR1 is SGHRS and CDR2 is YFSETQ in the germline V gene. The CDR3 extends over 14 amino acids.

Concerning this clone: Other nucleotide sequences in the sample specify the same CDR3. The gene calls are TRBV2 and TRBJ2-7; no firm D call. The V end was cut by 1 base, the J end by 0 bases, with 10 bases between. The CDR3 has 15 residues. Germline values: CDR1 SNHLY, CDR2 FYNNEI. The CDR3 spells CASSEGAASSYEQYF. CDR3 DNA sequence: TGTGCCAGCAGTGAAGGGGCTGCGAGCTCCTACGAGCAGTACTTC.